This is a list of T cell receptor beta chains from one sample in a study of blood T cell repertoires in COVID-19. Repertoires were generated with immunoSEQ multiplex PCR, while TCRdb's copy carries only in-frame clones and drops some. The sample holds 150,000 or so clones; roughly 90% are singletons and the top ten take about 1.2%. The sequencing input was PBMCs or T cells enriched from blood (not recorded which). These receptors were collected from a woman aged 25 to 39 with acute COVID-19. Both conserved end residues are part of each CDR3. The D gene is left open where the match is weak. A row's size may be missing; if present it is once, few, many or a size class.

J gene	V gene	clone size	D gene	CDR3 DNA	CDR3 protein
TRBJ2-7	TRBV7-8	.	TRBD1	TGTGCCAGCAGCTTACCCGGACAGGGGGAGGGGCAGTACTTC	CASSLPGQGEGQYF
TRBJ2-3	TRBV28	.	.	TGTGCCAGCAGTTTCCGCGGCGACACAGATACGCAGTATTTT	CASSFRGDTDTQYF
TRBJ2-7	TRBV3-1/TRBV3-2	.	.	TGTGCCAGCAGCCACGCCCCAGGGGTTTTGGACGAGCAGTACTTC	CASSHAPGVLDEQYF
TRBJ2-1	TRBV27	.	TRBD1	TGTGCCAGCAGGGTCACAGGGGGCGGGTCCGTGCTCTTC	CASRVTGGGSVLF
TRBJ2-5	TRBV5-1	.	TRBD2	TGCGCCAGCAGCTTAAGGGGACTAGCGGGAGGGACGCAAGAGACCCAGTACTTC	CASSLRGLAGGTQETQYF
TRBJ1-2	TRBV20-1	.	.	TGCAGTGCTCAAGTTGGGCCCACCTTC	CSAQVGPTF
TRBJ2-6	TRBV18	once	TRBD1	TGTGCCAGCTCGGTTCAGACAGGGGAAAACTCTGGGGCCAACGTCCTGACTTTC	CASSVQTGENSGANVLTF
TRBJ2-2	TRBV28	.	.	TGTGCCAGCAAGACGGGGGGCGAGAACACCGGGGAGCTGTTTTTT	CASKTGGENTGELFF
TRBJ2-7	TRBV19	.	TRBD2	TGTGCCAGTAGTTCCCGACTAGCGGAGACCTACGAGCAGTACTTC	CASSSRLAETYEQYF
TRBJ2-5	TRBV5-1	.	.	TGCGCCAGCAGCTTGGGACAGATAGAGACCCAGTACTTC	CASSLGQIETQYF
TRBJ1-1	TRBV5-6	few	.	TGTGCCAGCAGCTCCTGGATAGGGGGACGGAACACTGAAGCTTTCTTT	CASSSWIGGRNTEAFF
TRBJ1-5	TRBV7-9	.	TRBD1	TGTGCCAGCAGCTTATACCGGACAGGGTCTTCCTCGAGCAATCAGCCCCAGCATTTT	CASSLYRTGSSSSNQPQHF
TRBJ2-7	TRBV5-4	.	.	TGTGCCAGCAGCCGGGATGCGGGGGAGCAGTACTTC	CASSRDAGEQYF
TRBJ1-3	TRBV7-9	.	.	TGTGCCAGCAGCTTAGCAGGGGCGGGAAACACCATATATTTT	CASSLAGAGNTIYF
TRBJ2-2	TRBV28	.	TRBD2	TGTGCCAGCAGTTTATTTCGGGGGGAAAGGACCGGGGAGCTGTTTTTT	CASSLFRGERTGELFF
TRBJ2-7	TRBV28	few	TRBD1	TGTGCCAGCAGCCTATCGCGGGGGACAGGGGGCAGGGAGCAGTACTTC	CASSLSRGTGGREQYF